Following are 15 T cell receptor beta chains from one sample sequenced in a study of tumor T cells in aggressive B-cell lymphoma. The assay was immunoSEQ multiplex PCR, and TCRdb's table has in-frame clones only and misses some. The sample has 2,000 to 2,500 clones, 82% seen once. What was sequenced was tumor tissue. Receptor source: an adult with diffuse large B cell lymphoma.

The DNA of the CDR3 is TGTGCCAGTAGTAGGACAAGGGGCAACGAGCAGTACTTC. Protein sequence: CASSRTRGNEQYF. V is TRBV19 and J is TRBJ2-7; D is possibly TRBD1 (5 bases). This CDR3 has 13 amino acids. Germline loops: CDR1 LNHDA, CDR2 SQIVND (reference sequence). Trimming took 4 bases from V and 5 from J, leaving 12 bases between them.

The J gene is TRBJ1-4, the V gene TRBV5-5, with a weak D call TRBD1 (6 bases). V was cut by 5 bases and J by 8 bases, with 13 bases left in between. This CDR3 contains 13 residues. Germline V gene sequence: CDR1 SGHKS, CDR2 YYEKEE (reference sequence). The CDR3 bases are TGTGCCAGCAGTTGGGGACACTCCGAAAAACTGTTTTTT. Translating gives CASSWGHSEKLFF.

The chain recombines TRBV19 with TRBJ1-5; 8 bases fit TRBD1. In germline, CDR1 is LNHDA, CDR2 SQIVND (reference sequence). The CDR3 is 16 amino acids. The trim removed 5 bases at V and 4 bases at J, leaving 10 bases unmatched. In DNA, the CDR3 is TGTGCCAGTAGTCTCCATACAGGGGGATGGAATCAGCCCCAGCATTTT. Amino acid sequence: CASSLHTGGWNQPQHF.

The chain combines TRBV7-6 with TRBJ1-4, with 8 bases identical to TRBD1. The germline V gene encodes CDR1 SGHVS and CDR2 FNYEAQ. The CDR3 covers 15 residues. V was clipped by 5 bases and J by 7 bases; unmatched bases: 9. The CDR3 DNA reads as TGTGCCAGCAGCCCAGCGCAAGACAGGGGTGAAAAACTGTTTTTT. It translates to CASSPAQDRGEKLFF.

CDR3 in DNA: TGCGCCAGCAGTAAGCTCCCCTTTCGACAGGCCATCACTGAAGCTTTCTTT. Translation gives CASSKLPFRQAITEAFF. The chain is built from TRBV10-2 and TRBJ1-1; the D gene is possibly TRBD1 (6 bases). Germline V gives CDR1 WSHSY, CDR2 SAAADI. The CDR3 totals 17 residues. V dropped 5 bases and J dropped 4 bases, with 23 bases sitting between them.

The V gene is TRBV2, the J gene TRBJ2-5; no reliable D call. The CDR3 has 12 amino acids. Germline CDR1 SNHLY, CDR2 FYNNEI. V dropped 11 bases and J dropped 2 bases, with 12 bases sitting between them. The CDR3 DNA reads as TGTGCCCCCAGAGGCAATCAAGAGACCCAGTACTTC. It encodes CAPRGNQETQYF.

The chain uses TRBV5-6 and TRBJ2-1, with unresolved D. The CDR3 totals 13 residues. Germline values: CDR1 SGHDT, CDR2 YYEEEE. Trimming left V 2 bases short and J 4 bases short, with 7 bases between. The chain's CDR3 is CASSFLAYNEQFF. CDR3 sequence (DNA): TGTGCCAGCAGCTTCTTGGCATACAATGAGCAGTTCTTC.

The rearrangement links TRBV6-5 to TRBJ1-5, with D hard to call. The V end lost 0 bases, the J end lost 4 bases, and 4 bases lay between the germline ends. The germline gives CDR1 MNHEY, CDR2 SVGAGI. CDR3 length: 13 amino acids. The CDR3 spells CASSYSVNQPQHF. The CDR3 DNA reads as TGTGCCAGCAGTTACTCCGTGAATCAGCCCCAGCATTTT.

V and J are TRBV11-2 and TRBJ2-7; D is perhaps TRBD1 (5 bases). From germline, CDR1 is SGHAT and CDR2 FQNNGV. The V gene lost 1 base and the J gene lost 0 bases, with 13 bases spanning the gap. The CDR3 has 16 residues. Here the CDR3 reads CASSLVVGLISYEQYF. The DNA for the CDR3 is TGTGCCAGCAGCTTAGTTGTGGGGCTTATCTCCTACGAGCAGTACTTC.

V gene TRBV7-3 combines with J gene TRBJ2-1, with 9 bases lining up with TRBD2. Losses at the gene ends were 4 bases for V and 7 bases for J; bases not matched to a gene: 11. CDR1 is SGHTA and CDR2 is FQGTGA in the germline V gene. The CDR3 runs 16 residues. CDR3 nucleotides: TGTGCCAGCAGCTCGCTATCAATAGCGGGAGTGAATGAGCAGTTCTTC. Residues: CASSSLSIAGVNEQFF.

This rearrangement joins TRBV29-1 to TRBJ2-3; D is ambiguous. The CDR3 covers 10 residues. Germline V gene sequence: CDR1 SQVTM, CDR2 ANQGSEA. With 4 bases removed from V and 4 bases from J, the gap between germline ends came to 3 bases. CDR3 in amino acids: CSVAADTQYF. Here the CDR3 DNA reads TGCAGCGTTGCAGCAGATACGCAGTATTTT.

In this sample, this clone turned up once. The chain combines TRBV28 with TRBJ1-2; no firm D call. Germline-derived CDR1 and CDR2 are MDHEN and SYDVKM. The germline V and J ends were trimmed by 3 bases and 8 bases, with 13 bases remaining between them. This CDR3 region has 13 residues. DNA for the CDR3: TGTGCCAGCAGTTTCGGCGGGCCTGGAGGCTACACCTTC. Protein sequence: CASSFGGPGGYTF.

The chain recombines TRBV10-3 with TRBJ2-1; 11 nucleotides line up with TRBD2. There are 16 residues in the CDR3. From germline, CDR1 is ENHRY and CDR2 SYGVKD. Germline trimming cut 2 bases from V and 1 base from J; bases unmatched to any gene: 1. The CDR3 DNA sequence: TGTGCCATCAGTGAGCCTAGCGGGAGGTCCTACAATGAGCAGTTCTTC. As protein: CAISEPSGRSYNEQFF.

The chain combines TRBV7-6 with TRBJ2-5, with 8 bases lining up with TRBD2. J was trimmed by 0 bases and V by 0 bases; bases with no gene match: 12. Germline CDR1 is SGHVS and CDR2 is FNYEAQ. The length of the CDR3 is 19 residues. The CDR3: CASSLAAGGGRGHQETQYF. CDR3 nucleotides: TGTGCCAGCAGCTTAGCGGCGGGAGGCGGCAGGGGCCACCAAGAGACCCAGTACTTC.

The J gene is TRBJ2-7, the V gene TRBV28, with a possible D match to TRBD1 (5 bases). The CDR3 spans 14 residues. V was trimmed by 3 bases and J by 1 base, leaving 10 bases between them. Germline V gene lookup returns CDR1 MDHEN and CDR2 SYDVKM. CDR3 residues: CASSFYQGSYEQYF. The CDR3 nucleotides are TGTGCCAGCAGTTTTTATCAGGGATCCTACGAGCAGTACTTC.